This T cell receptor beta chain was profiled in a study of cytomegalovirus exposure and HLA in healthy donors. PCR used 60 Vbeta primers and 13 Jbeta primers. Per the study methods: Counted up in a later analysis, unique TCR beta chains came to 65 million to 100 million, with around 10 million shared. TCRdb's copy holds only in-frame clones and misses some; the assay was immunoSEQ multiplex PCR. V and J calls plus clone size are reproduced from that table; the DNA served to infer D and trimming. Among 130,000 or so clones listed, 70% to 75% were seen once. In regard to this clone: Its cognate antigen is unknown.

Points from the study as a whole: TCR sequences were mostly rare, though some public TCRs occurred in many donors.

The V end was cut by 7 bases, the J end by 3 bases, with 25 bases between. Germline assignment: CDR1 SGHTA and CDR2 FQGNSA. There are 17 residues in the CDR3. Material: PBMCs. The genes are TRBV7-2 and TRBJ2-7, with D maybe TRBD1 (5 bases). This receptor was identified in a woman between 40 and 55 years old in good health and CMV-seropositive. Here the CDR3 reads CASNPGSLGQGVYEQYF. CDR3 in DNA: TGTGCCAGCAACCCGGGCTCCCTCGGGCAAGGGGTCTACGAGCAGTACTTC.